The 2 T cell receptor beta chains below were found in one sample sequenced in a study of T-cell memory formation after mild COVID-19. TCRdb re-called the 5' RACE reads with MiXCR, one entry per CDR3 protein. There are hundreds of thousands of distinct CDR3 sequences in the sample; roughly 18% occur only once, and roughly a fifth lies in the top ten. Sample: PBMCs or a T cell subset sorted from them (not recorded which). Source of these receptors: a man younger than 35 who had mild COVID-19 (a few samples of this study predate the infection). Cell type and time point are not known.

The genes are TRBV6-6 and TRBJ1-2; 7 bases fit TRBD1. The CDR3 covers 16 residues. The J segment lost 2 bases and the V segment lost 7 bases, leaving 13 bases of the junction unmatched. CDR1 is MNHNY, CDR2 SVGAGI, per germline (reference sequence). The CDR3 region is CASTQTGWDGNYGYTF. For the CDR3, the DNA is TGTGCCAGCACCCAGACAGGGTGGGATGGCAACTATGGCTACACCTTC.

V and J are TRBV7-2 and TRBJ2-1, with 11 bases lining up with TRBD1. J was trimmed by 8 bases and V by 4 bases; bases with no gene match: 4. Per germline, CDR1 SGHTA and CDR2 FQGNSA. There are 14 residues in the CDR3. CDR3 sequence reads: CASSSGQGGDEQFF. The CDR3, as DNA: TGTGCCAGCAGCTCGGGACAGGGGGGCGATGAGCAGTTCTTC.